This T cell receptor (beta chain) was identified during a study of T-cell memory formation after mild COVID-19. Study information: Largely donor-specific sequence clusters came from two donors.

Study results and caveats: Researchers found some responding clones in pre-infection memory, a sign that cross-reactive memory joined. CD4+ clones that contracted lay mainly in CM and EM; CD8+ ones lay in EMRA.

TCRdb ran MiXCR on the 5' RACE reads and lists one entry per CDR3 protein. The sample lists hundreds of thousands of distinct CDR3 sequences, around a sixth occurring once. The CDR3 is 14 amino acids. Trimming removed 2 bases from V and 6 bases from J, with 12 bases in between. The germline V gene encodes CDR1 SGHRS and CDR2 YFSETQ. In its sample, this clonotype was seen a few times. Its antigen is unknown. The sequencing sample was made of PBMCs or a T cell subset sorted from them (not recorded which). The clonotype comes from a man in his late teens or twenties who had mild COVID-19 (a few samples of this study predate the infection). Cell type and time point are not known. The chain has TRBV5-1 and TRBJ2-1, with D perhaps matching TRBD1 or TRBD2 (6 bases each). For the CDR3, the DNA is TGCGCCAGCAGCTTAGGGGGGAGTTTCAATGAGCAGTTCTTC. Translated: CASSLGGSFNEQFF.